The following is a T cell receptor beta chain sequence with its context. The data were produced by immunoSEQ multiplex PCR, yet TCRdb's version contains in-frame clones alone and is incomplete. The data contain approximately 150,000 clones, approximately 86% of them seen just once; the ten biggest clones take up around 2.5%. Germline values: CDR1 SGHNT, CDR2 YENEEA. This CDR3 region has 15 residues. Trimming cost V 4 bases and J 2 bases; bases outside gene matches: 4. The sample belongs to a study of cytomegalovirus exposure and HLA in healthy donors. The rearrangement joins TRBV11-3 to TRBJ2-2, with TRBD1 matching 7 bases. The material sequenced was PBMCs. The TCR originated in a man aged 25 to 40 in good health and CMV-seropositive. The CDR3 DNA sequence: TGTGCCAGCAGCTCACGGGACAGAAACACCGGGGAGCTGTTTTTT. Its translation is CASSSRDRNTGELFF.